The 26 T cell receptor beta chains reported below all come from one sample, sequenced in a study of blood T cell repertoires in COVID-19 (dated by TCRdb to 2019 to 2021). The library was generated by the immunoSEQ multiplex PCR assay. Entries here come from immuneACCESS through TCRdb and include only in-frame sequences with V and J called. Some clones fail to appear in such tables; in the studies checked, an unresolved V gene covers under half of the shortfall, and the cause of the remainder is unknown. In this sample the table shows fewer than 300,000 clones, 87% of which occur a single time. The ten biggest clones cover approximately 1.5% of the sample. The sequencing sample was made of peripheral blood. Receptors were obtained from a woman aged 40 to 55 who had recovered from COVID-19.

The chain combines TRBV19 with TRBJ1-5; D remains ambiguous. Trimming took 1 base from V and 2 from J, leaving 9 bases between them. The germline gives CDR1 LNHDA, CDR2 SQIVND (reference sequence). The CDR3 has 15 amino acids. The CDR3 DNA reads TGTGCCAGTAGTATAGTCCGGGGAGGCAATCAGCCCCAGCATTTT. Its protein product is CASSIVRGGNQPQHF.

This chain joins TRBV5-1 and TRBJ1-3; TRBD1 agrees at 9 bases. The CDR3 length is 17 residues. Germline V gene sequence: CDR1 SGHRS, CDR2 YFSETQ. The V and J ends lost 4 bases and 1 base, in that order; junction bases with no gene match: 9. CDR3 DNA: TGCGCCAGCAGCCCCGGGACAGGGTATATTTCTGGAAACACCATATATTTT. Its translation is CASSPGTGYISGNTIYF.

Comments on this clone: Other DNA variants within this sample encode the same CDR3. The CDR3 DNA reads TGTGCCAGCAGTGAACAGGGCTGGAATTCACCCCTCCACTTT. Translating it yields CASSEQGWNSPLHF. The rearrangement uses TRBV2 and TRBJ1-6; possibly TRBD1 for D (5 bases). The CDR3 covers 14 residues. The V gene lost 2 bases and the J gene lost 7 bases, with 9 bases spanning the gap. The V gene's germline CDR1 is SNHLY and CDR2 FYNNEI.

The rearrangement uses TRBV4-1 and TRBJ1-2; D not resolved. Between the trimmed V and J ends, which lost 0 bases and 3 bases, there was a span of 11 bases. CDR1 MGHRA and CDR2 YSYEKL come from the germline V gene. This CDR3 is 15 amino acids long. The CDR3 spells CASSQEGPLDYGYTF. Here the CDR3 DNA reads TGCGCCAGCAGCCAAGAGGGCCCCCTGGACTATGGCTACACCTTC.

CDR3 residues: CASSSTGSDEQFF. CDR3 nucleotide sequence: TGTGCCAGCTCATCCACAGGGAGCGATGAGCAGTTCTTC. J is TRBJ2-1 and V is TRBV18; the D gene is possibly TRBD1 (6 bases). The CDR3 runs 13 residues. Looked up from germline, CDR1 is KGHSH and CDR2 is LQKENI. Trimming stripped 5 bases from V and 8 bases from J, with 13 bases between.

The genes are TRBV18 and TRBJ1-2; 12 bases are a match to TRBD1. V lost 2 bases and J lost 4; bases outside the gene matches: 5. In germline, CDR1 is KGHSH, CDR2 LQKENI. This CDR3 has 16 residues. Here the CDR3 reads CASSPLGTGGGYGYTF. The CDR3 nucleotides read TGTGCCAGCTCACCATTGGGGACAGGGGGCGGCTATGGCTACACCTTC.

This clone was seen a few times. The chain uses TRBV19 and TRBJ2-5; D is undetermined. Germline V CDR1 and CDR2: LNHDA, SQIVND (reference sequence). CDR3 size: 14 residues. Trimming shortened V by 5 bases and J by 4 bases, and 14 bases separated the two germline ends. The CDR3 reads CASSDRHVGETQYF. The CDR3 DNA follows: TGTGCCAGTAGTGATAGACACGTCGGAGAGACCCAGTACTTC.

V is TRBV11-2 and J is TRBJ2-7; TRBD1 agrees at 7 bases. The J segment lost 2 bases and the V segment lost 5 bases, leaving 3 bases of the junction unmatched. The CDR3 consists of 13 residues. The germline V gene has CDR1 SGHAT and CDR2 FQNNGV. DNA of the CDR3: TGTGCCAGCAGCCTTGGGACAGCCTACGAGCAGTACTTC. As protein: CASSLGTAYEQYF.

This clone was detected once. Other DNA variants within this sample encode the same CDR3. The J gene is TRBJ2-5, the V gene TRBV7-2; 7 nucleotides line up with TRBD2. The V and J ends lost 0 bases and 5 bases, in that order; junction bases with no gene match: 3. This CDR3 contains 14 residues. Germline CDR1 is SGHTA and CDR2 is FQGNSA. CDR3 sequence reads: CASSLAGGRETQYF. CDR3 coding DNA: TGTGCCAGCAGCTTAGCGGGGGGGAGGGAGACCCAGTACTTC.

The chain is built from TRBV5-4 and TRBJ1-3; no firm D call. V dropped 3 bases and J dropped 0 bases, with 4 bases sitting between them. The germline CDR1 and CDR2 sequences are SGHNT and YYREEE (reference sequence). The CDR3 length is 13 residues. The CDR3 sequence is CASSSGSGNTIYF. DNA of the CDR3: TGTGCCAGCAGCTCGGGCTCTGGAAACACCATATATTTT.

V is TRBV6-6 and J is TRBJ2-7; D possibly corresponds to TRBD2 (5 bases). The CDR3 has 16 amino acids. The V end was cut by 0 bases, the J end by 6 bases, with 18 bases between. Germline CDR1 reads MNHNY; CDR2 reads SVGAGI (reference sequence). In nucleotides, the CDR3 is TGTGCCAGCAGTTACTCGGGAGTTTTCAATCGCGTCGAGCAGTACTTC. Protein sequence: CASSYSGVFNRVEQYF.

This clone was counted only a few times. The chain joins TRBV11-3 to TRBJ2-2; the match to TRBD1 covers 7 bases. Germline assignment: CDR1 SGHNT and CDR2 YENEEA. With 1 base clipped from V and 4 bases from J, the junction kept 6 bases outside the gene matches. The CDR3 spans 16 residues. The DNA for the CDR3 is TGTGCCAGCAGCTTAGTTACAGGGGTGGCCACCGGGGAGCTGTTTTTT. This gives the protein CASSLVTGVATGELFF.

J is TRBJ2-2 and V is TRBV19; D is ambiguous. The germline V gene encodes CDR1 LNHDA and CDR2 SQIVND (reference sequence). Trimming removed 4 bases from V and 5 bases from J, with 5 bases in between. The CDR3 has 12 residues. The CDR3 reads CASSTRTGELFF. Here the CDR3 DNA reads TGTGCCAGTAGTACACGGACCGGGGAGCTGTTTTTT. Full variable domain (outside the CDR3, taken from reference TRBV19 and TRBJ2-2): DGGITQSPKYLFRKEGQNVTLSCEQNLNHDAMYWYRQDPGQGLRLIYYSQIVNDFQKGDIAEGYSVSREKKESFPLTVTSAQKNPTAFYLCASSTRTGELFFGEGSRLTVL.

The J gene is TRBJ1-2, the V gene TRBV18; 7 bases are shared with TRBD1. Per the germline V gene, CDR1 is KGHSH and CDR2 is LQKENI. This CDR3 spans 14 amino acids. V lost 4 bases and J lost 8; bases outside the gene matches: 10. The CDR3 here is CASSLGTVPQGYTF. The CDR3 DNA reads TGTGCCAGCTCACTCGGGACAGTCCCTCAGGGCTACACCTTC. Based on the CDR3 plus reference TRBV18 and TRBJ1-2, the full variable domain is NAGVMQNPRHLVRRRGQEARLRCSPMKGHSHVYWYRQLPEEGLKFMVYLQKENIIDESGMPKERFSAEFPKEGPSILRIQQVVRGDSAAYFCASSLGTVPQGYTFGSGTRLTVV.

Details on this clone: It is likely a read error, because the conserved phenylalanine at the end of the CDR3 is missing. The limits of the CDR3 on the DNA are not certain, so only TCRdb's listed CDR3 is given. The chain recombines TRBV18 with TRBJ2-3; TRBD2 is taken as the D call from the table, unchecked against the DNA. Inclusive of both ends, the CDR3 amounts to 14 amino acids. From germline, CDR1 is KGHSH and CDR2 LQKENI. CDR3 sequence: CASSPPARLAGPYV.

This clone showed up just a few times. V usage is TRBV27 and J usage is TRBJ1-5; tentatively, D is TRBD1 (6 bases). The V gene's germline CDR1 is MNHEY and CDR2 SMNVEV (reference sequence). The CDR3 is made up of 15 amino acids. Trimming took 5 bases from V and 2 from J, leaving 13 bases between them. For the CDR3, the DNA is TGTGCCAGCAGTCCCTTGGGGGCCGGCAATCAGCCCCAGCATTTT. It translates to CASSPLGAGNQPQHF.

This chain uses TRBV7-3 with TRBJ2-5; TRBD1 might be the D (5 bases). This CDR3 is built from 13 residues. CDR1 is SGHTA and CDR2 is FQGTGA in the germline V gene. V was shortened by 3 bases and J by 2 bases, with 7 bases between the two germline ends. CDR3: CASSFQGQETQYF. For the CDR3, the DNA is TGTGCCAGCAGCTTCCAGGGACAAGAGACCCAGTACTTC. The full variable domain, completed using reference TRBV7-3 and TRBJ2-5, is GAGVSQTPSNKVTEKGKYVELRCDPISGHTALYWYRQSLGQGPEFLIYFQGTGAADDSGLPNDRFFAVRPEGSVSTLKIQRTERGDSAVYLCASSFQGQETQYFGPGTRLLVL.

Only one count was recorded for this clone. The genes are TRBV18 and TRBJ2-7; 9 nucleotides line up with TRBD1. Germline values: CDR1 KGHSH, CDR2 LQKENI. V lost 6 bases to trimming and J lost 4 bases; unmatched junction nucleotides: 7. The CDR3 covers 14 residues. The CDR3, as DNA: TGTGCCAGCTCCTATACAGGGGGCGGTTACGAGCAGTACTTC. It is translated as CASSYTGGGYEQYF.

J is TRBJ1-2 and V is TRBV12-3 or TRBV12-4, with TRBD1 identical over 8 bases. V trimming: 7 bases; J trimming: 5 bases; junction bases outside the gene matches: 6. There are 13 residues in the CDR3. CDR3 protein: CASTQGAWYGYTF. DNA of the CDR3: TGTGCCAGCACCCAGGGGGCTTGGTATGGCTACACCTTC.

This clone occurred a few times. The V call is TRBV5-8, the J call TRBJ1-1; D remains ambiguous. This CDR3 contains 11 residues. V shed 8 bases and J shed 5 bases, with 10 bases lying between them. Germline V gene data show CDR1 as SGHTS and CDR2 as YDEGEE. DNA of the CDR3: TGTGCCAGTCGCCAGAGGACTGAAGCTTTCTTT. Translated, it gives CASRQRTEAFF.

The chain uses TRBV19 and TRBJ2-3, with TRBD1 matching 9 bases. Germline loops: CDR1 LNHDA, CDR2 SQIVND (reference sequence). The CDR3 length is 14 residues. The V and J ends lost 8 bases and 1 base, in that order; junction bases with no gene match: 4. CDR3 DNA: TGTGCCAGTTGGACAGGGGATGGCACAGATACGCAGTATTTT. Protein sequence: CASWTGDGTDTQYF.

V is TRBV4-3 and J is TRBJ1-2, with 8 bases lining up with TRBD1. Germline CDR1 is LGHNA and CDR2 is YSLEER. This CDR3 contains 14 residues. The V segment lost 3 bases and the J segment 7 bases; nucleotides outside the gene matches: 7. CDR3 DNA sequence: TGCGCCAGCAGCCAGGACAGGGAATTGAGTGGCTACACCTTC. It translates to CASSQDRELSGYTF.

V gene TRBV7-2 combines with J gene TRBJ2-7, with TRBD2 matching over 8 bases. The J segment lost 3 bases and the V segment lost 10 bases, leaving 11 bases of the junction unmatched. The CDR3 is made up of 14 amino acids. Germline values: CDR1 SGHTA, CDR2 FQGNSA. CDR3 nucleotide sequence: TGTGCCACCACGGGAGGGGAAGGTAACTACGAGCAGTACTTC. This translates into CATTGGEGNYEQYF.

V is TRBV10-3 and J is TRBJ1-1; maybe TRBD1 (5 bases). The V end was cut by 7 bases, the J end by 4 bases, with 16 bases between. This CDR3 spans 14 amino acids. Germline-derived CDR1 and CDR2 are ENHRY and SYGVKD. CDR3 sequence reads: CAITDFGQPTEAFF. The CDR3 nucleotides read TGTGCCATCACCGATTTCGGACAACCCACTGAAGCTTTCTTT.

The CDR3 nucleotides read TGCGCCAGCAGCCTCCAGGGGTACCAAGAGACCCAGTACTTC. It codes for CASSLQGYQETQYF. V is TRBV5-1 and J is TRBJ2-5; weak D call: TRBD1 (6 bases). The CDR3 has 14 residues. The V gene's germline CDR1 is SGHRS and CDR2 YFSETQ. The V end lost 4 bases, the J end lost 0 bases, and 10 bases lay between the germline ends.

The J gene is TRBJ2-1, the V gene TRBV2; D might be TRBD2 (5 bases). Trimming cost V 6 bases and J 3 bases, with 9 bases left between them. The germline V gene has CDR1 SNHLY and CDR2 FYNNEI. The CDR3 covers 13 residues. CDR3 bases: TGTGCCAGCAGCGGGAACGACTACAATGAGCAGTTCTTC. Its translation is CASSGNDYNEQFF.